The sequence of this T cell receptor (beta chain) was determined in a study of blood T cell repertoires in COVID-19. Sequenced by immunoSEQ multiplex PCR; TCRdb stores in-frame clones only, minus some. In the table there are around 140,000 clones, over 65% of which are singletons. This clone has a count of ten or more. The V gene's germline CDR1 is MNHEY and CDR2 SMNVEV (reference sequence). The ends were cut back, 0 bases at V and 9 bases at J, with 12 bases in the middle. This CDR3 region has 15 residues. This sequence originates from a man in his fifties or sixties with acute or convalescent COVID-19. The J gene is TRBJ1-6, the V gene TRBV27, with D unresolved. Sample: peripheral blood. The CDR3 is CASSLSQVGSSPLHF. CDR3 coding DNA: TGTGCCAGCAGTTTATCGCAGGTTGGGAGTTCACCCCTCCACTTT.